This TCR beta chain was recorded in a study of T-cell memory formation after mild COVID-19. Study-level information: TCR clusters were mostly confined to one donor each. Study-wide results and caveats: Several responding clones turned up in pre-infection memory, indicating that cross-reactive memory may have taken part.

The CDR3 has 11 amino acids. Trimming shortened V by 6 bases and J by 3 bases, and 6 bases separated the two germline ends. The germline V gene has CDR1 SNHLY and CDR2 FYNNEI. Ten or more counts support this clonotype. Its antigen is not identified. It was 5'RACE with constant-segment primers that produced the TCR alpha and TCR beta cDNA libraries, which carried sample barcodes and UMIs. TCRdb re-called the 5' RACE reads through MiXCR, storing one row per CDR3 protein. The repertoire holds 29,000 or so distinct CDR3 sequences, with 10% to 15% as singletons. The chain uses TRBV2 and TRBJ2-7; no firm D call. This clonotype was obtained from an adult woman who had mild COVID-19 (a few samples of this study predate the infection). Cell type and time point are not known. Material: PBMCs or a T cell subset sorted from them (not recorded which). The CDR3 DNA reads as TGTGCCAGCAGAGGATACTACGAGCAGTACTTC. Translation gives CASRGYYEQYF.